This T cell receptor (beta chain) emerged from a study of blood T cell repertoires in COVID-19. This CDR3 has 17 residues. CDR1 and CDR2 from the germline V gene are SGHTA and FQGNSA. V lost 1 base and J lost 0, with 15 bases in between. The protocol was immunoSEQ multiplex PCR, while the TCRdb copy is restricted to in-frame clones and leaves out a portion. The table has roughly 78,000 clones, roughly 80% seen once; the top ten hold around a sixth. Sequencing input: peripheral blood. The sequence came from a woman at least 80 years old with acute or convalescent COVID-19. This chain uses TRBV7-2 with TRBJ1-1; D ambiguous. CDR3 nucleotides: TGTGCCAGCAGCTTAGATGCCCCCTCCGGTATGAACACTGAAGCTTTCTTT. Protein sequence: CASSLDAPSGMNTEAFF.